This T cell receptor beta chain comes out of a study of blood T cell repertoires in COVID-19. Study in general: The United States, Italy and Spain supplied acute and convalescent COVID-19 samples. T cells, B-cell-depleted T cells, or PBMCs provided the cDNA or gDNA that served as material.

As originally analysed: Reference gene primers were amplified, and this amplification served to estimate nucleated cell counts. Measured with immunoSEQ multiplex PCR; TCRdb has only the in-frame clones, and not every one. V, J and clone size reflect that table, while D and trimming were determined from the DNA. Altogether some 270,000 clones are present, about 80% being singletons, with the ten largest covering 15% to 19%. Seattle-derived patients entered the study during active infection and were followed longitudinally. The germline V and J ends were trimmed by 0 bases and 3 bases, with 11 bases remaining between them. The CDR3 totals 15 residues. The germline gives CDR1 SGHRS, CDR2 YFSETQ.

The chain combines TRBV5-1 with TRBJ2-3, with a tentative D call TRBD1 (5 bases). The receptor was isolated from a person aged 70 to 79 with COVID-19, enrolled during active disease. Sequencing was carried out using peripheral blood. The CDR3 sequence: CASSLGSGRTDTQYF. Written as DNA, the CDR3 is TGCGCCAGCAGCTTGGGTTCAGGGCGTACAGATACGCAGTATTTT.